The 32 T cell receptor beta chains below all came from one sample that was sequenced in a study of spatial heterogeneity in lung cancer. TCRdb processed the 5' RACE reads anew with MiXCR; each CDR3 protein has one entry. The table lists tens of thousands of distinct CDR3 sequences, about 4.5% of them singletons. Regarding time point: sample taken at primary tumor resection. Without sorting, whole RNA was sequenced from tumor, nontumor lung or frozen PBMC. This sample comprised PBMCs, obtained at surgery. These receptors all come from a male donor with early-stage non-small cell lung cancer.

The sample holds many counts of this clonotype. The chain couples TRBV11-2 to TRBJ1-1; D gene uncertain. Trimming stripped 0 bases from V and 3 bases from J, with 14 bases between. Germline CDR1 reads SGHAT; CDR2 reads FQNNGV. The CDR3 is 16 residues long. In DNA, the CDR3 is TGTGCCAGCAGCTTAGATCTCGGGGAAATAGACACTGAAGCTTTCTTT. The encoded protein is CASSLDLGEIDTEAFF.

In its sample, this clonotype was seen many times. The chain couples TRBV6-6 to TRBJ1-5; D ambiguous. Germline V gene sequence: CDR1 MNHNY, CDR2 SVGAGI (reference sequence). The CDR3 sequence is 13 residues long. V lost 7 bases, J lost 0 bases, and 7 bases lay in between. The DNA for the CDR3 is TGTGCCAGCACCGCCCGTAGCAATCAGCCCCAGCATTTT. It translates to CASTARSNQPQHF.

Many counts were recorded for this clonotype. The J gene is TRBJ2-7, the V gene TRBV5-4; 10 bases line up with TRBD1. The CDR3 is 16 amino acids. Germline trimming cut 0 bases from V and 5 bases from J; bases unmatched to any gene: 8. Germline V CDR1 and CDR2: SGHNT, YYREEE (reference sequence). CDR3 in amino acids: CASSLGMGQGFNEQYF. Here the CDR3 DNA reads TGTGCCAGCAGCTTGGGGATGGGACAGGGGTTCAACGAGCAGTACTTC.

This clonotype appeared many times. V is TRBV20-1 and J is TRBJ2-7, with 7 bases lining up with TRBD1. The CDR3 has 14 residues. The J segment lost 2 bases and the V segment lost 0 bases, leaving 4 bases of the junction unmatched. The V gene's germline CDR1 is DFQATT and CDR2 SNEGSKA (reference sequence). The CDR3 is CSARDGQVPYEQYF. CDR3 coding DNA: TGCAGTGCTAGAGACGGACAGGTACCCTACGAGCAGTACTTC.

This clonotype occurred many times. CDR3 protein: CASSPDRPPEQFF. The CDR3 region has the DNA TGTGCCAGCAGTCCAGACCGCCCGCCTGAGCAGTTCTTC. J is TRBJ2-1 and V is TRBV27, with D unresolved. The V end lost 5 bases, the J end lost 9 bases, and 14 bases lay between the germline ends. There are 13 residues in the CDR3. The germline CDR1 and CDR2 sequences are MNHEY and SMNVEV (reference sequence).

This chain joins TRBV19 and TRBJ2-3; D might be TRBD2 (5 bases). The CDR3 length is 16 residues. The V end lost 2 bases, the J end lost 0 bases, and 12 bases lay between the germline ends. Looked up from germline, CDR1 is LNHDA and CDR2 is SQIVND (reference sequence). The CDR3 region is CASSISGYPSTDTQYF. The CDR3 bases are TGTGCCAGTAGTATAAGCGGATACCCTAGCACAGATACGCAGTATTTT.

The table lists this clonotype with many counts. This rearrangement joins TRBV5-1 to TRBJ1-3; 7 bases agree with TRBD1. The junction had 18 bases not matched to a gene; V was cut back by 4 bases and J by 2 bases. Germline V gene lookup returns CDR1 SGHRS and CDR2 YFSETQ. The CDR3 loop spans 19 amino acids. The CDR3 DNA reads as TGCGCCAGCAGCCTCTCTTCGGGGGTAACAGGGGTAACTGGAAACACCATATATTTT. It specifies CASSLSSGVTGVTGNTIYF.

This clonotype was seen ten or more times. J is TRBJ1-1 and V is TRBV3-1; 11 bases agree with TRBD1. Germline V gives CDR1 LGHDT, CDR2 YNNKEL (reference sequence). The CDR3 extends over 14 amino acids. V gave up 3 bases and J gave up 3 bases; unmatched junction bases: 0. CDR3 nucleotides: TGTGCCAGCAGCCAGGGACAGGGGGACACTGAAGCTTTCTTT. Translation gives CASSQGQGDTEAFF.

This clonotype was recorded many times. This chain connects TRBV7-2 to TRBJ2-2; D perhaps matches TRBD2 (5 bases). Germline V CDR1 and CDR2: SGHTA, FQGNSA. The CDR3 has 16 amino acids. Trimming stripped 5 bases from V and 4 bases from J, with 17 bases between. The CDR3, as DNA: TGTGCCAGCAGCAAGAGGGAGATACACTTCACCGGGGAGCTGTTTTTT. It translates to CASSKREIHFTGELFF.

This clonotype was seen repeatedly, ten times or more. The chain carries TRBV20-1 and TRBJ2-3, with 9 nucleotides matching TRBD1. Germline V gene lookup returns CDR1 DFQATT and CDR2 SNEGSKA (reference sequence). V was clipped by 4 bases and J by 2 bases; unmatched bases: 7. The CDR3 spans 15 residues. CDR3: CSAIPGTGHTDTQYF. CDR3 DNA sequence: TGCAGTGCTATACCCGGGACAGGGCACACAGATACGCAGTATTTT.

This clonotype was observed many times. The chain carries TRBV6-2 or TRBV6-3 and TRBJ1-5; tentative D call: TRBD1 (5 bases). CDR3 length: 16 residues. CDR1 and CDR2 (germline): MNHEY, SVGEGT. Trimming removed 7 bases from V and 5 bases from J, with 21 bases in between. The CDR3 here is CASNNAWTPGYQPQHF. CDR3 DNA: TGTGCCAGCAATAACGCGTGGACACCAGGATATCAGCCCCAGCATTTT.

In its sample, this clonotype was seen a few times. The J gene is TRBJ1-2, the V gene TRBV11-2; D is unclear. CDR1 SGHAT and CDR2 FQNNGV come from the germline V gene. Trimming shortened V by 5 bases and J by 3 bases, and 16 bases separated the two germline ends. The CDR3 loop spans 15 amino acids. The CDR3 nucleotides read TGTGCCAGCAGCCCCCAGAGGGATTCCTACTATGGCTACACCTTC. Its translation is CASSPQRDSYYGYTF.

This clonotype has at least ten counts. This chain connects TRBV5-5 to TRBJ1-1, with D maybe TRBD1 (6 bases). The V end lost 5 bases, the J end lost 11 bases, and 22 bases lay between the germline ends. Germline-derived CDR1 and CDR2 are SGHKS and YYEKEE (reference sequence). The CDR3 runs 14 residues. CDR3 sequence reads: CASSFTSERDRAFF. The CDR3 DNA reads TGTGCCAGCAGTTTTACCTCGGAAAGAGACAGGGCTTTCTTT.

This clonotype has a count of ten or more. The chain links TRBV7-9 to TRBJ1-5; D is uncertain. The CDR3 is 14 residues long. Germline loops: CDR1 SEHNR, CDR2 FQNEAQ (reference sequence). V lost 1 base, J lost 7 bases, and 11 bases lay in between. The DNA for the CDR3 is TGTGCCAGCAGCTTAGATTGGACGGGGCAGCCCCAGCATTTT. Translation: CASSLDWTGQPQHF.

This clonotype was picked up many times. The V and J genes are TRBV3-1 and TRBJ2-1; 9 bases align to TRBD2. In germline, CDR1 is LGHDT, CDR2 YNNKEL (reference sequence). This CDR3 has 15 residues. The ends lost 2 bases at V and 6 bases at J; junction bases unmatched: 5. The CDR3 DNA is TGTGCCAGCAGCCAACGACTAGCGGCCCTCAATGAGCAGTTCTTC. Translated, it gives CASSQRLAALNEQFF.

This clonotype was counted ten times or more. The chain couples TRBV7-9 to TRBJ1-4; TRBD1 is a possible D gene (5 bases). Looked up from germline, CDR1 is SEHNR and CDR2 is FQNEAQ (reference sequence). Trimming removed 4 bases from V and 8 bases from J, with 11 bases in between. The CDR3 spans 13 residues. The CDR3 region is CASSSQGSEKLFF. The DNA of the CDR3 is TGTGCCAGCAGCTCGCAGGGTAGCGAAAAACTGTTTTTT.

This clonotype was seen more than once but under ten times. The V gene is TRBV12-5, the J gene TRBJ2-2; D tentatively fits TRBD1 or TRBD2 (5 bases each). The CDR3 is made up of 15 amino acids. Trimming took off 2 bases at V and 3 bases at J, with 10 bases between the two ends. In germline, CDR1 is LGHNT, CDR2 FRNRAP. The CDR3 coding sequence is TGTGCTAGTGGTTTGTCCCTGGGGGACACCGGGGAGCTGTTTTTT. Its protein product is CASGLSLGDTGELFF.

At least ten counts were recorded for this clonotype. The rearrangement joins TRBV5-5 to TRBJ2-7; a weak D match, TRBD2 (6 bases). Germline V gene lookup returns CDR1 SGHKS and CDR2 YYEKEE (reference sequence). CDR3 length: 15 residues. Trimming pared 5 bases from V and 2 bases from J, leaving 17 bases between. CDR3 protein: CASRGDFFSTYEQYF. The CDR3 DNA reads as TGTGCCAGCAGAGGGGACTTCTTTAGTACCTACGAGCAGTACTTC.

The chain joins TRBV19 to TRBJ1-2, with 8 bases aligning to TRBD1. CDR1 and CDR2 (germline): LNHDA, SQIVND (reference sequence). The CDR3 covers 14 residues. V was clipped by 7 bases and J by 2 bases; unmatched bases: 6. DNA for the CDR3: TGTGCCAGTACTCGGGACAGGAGAAACTATGGCTACACCTTC. Residues: CASTRDRRNYGYTF. The variable domain in full, with the rest retrieved from reference TRBV19 and TRBJ1-2, is DGGITQSPKYLFRKEGQNVTLSCEQNLNHDAMYWYRQDPGQGLRLIYYSQIVNDFQKGDIAEGYSVSREKKESFPLTVTSAQKNPTAFYLCASTRDRRNYGYTFGSGTRLTVV.

This chain uses TRBV10-2 with TRBJ1-1; perhaps TRBD1 as D (5 bases). V was cut by 3 bases and J by 3 bases, with 17 bases left in between. From germline, CDR1 is WSHSY and CDR2 SAAADI. The CDR3 sequence is 16 residues long. CDR3 sequence reads: CASSDSFVRDDTEAFF. In nucleotides, the CDR3 is TGCGCCAGCAGTGACAGTTTCGTCCGGGACGACACTGAAGCTTTCTTT.

In this sample, this clonotype turned up many times. The gene calls are TRBV18 and TRBJ1-4, with 10 nucleotides matching TRBD1. Germline V gives CDR1 KGHSH, CDR2 LQKENI. The V segment lost 3 bases and the J segment 8 bases; nucleotides outside the gene matches: 3. The CDR3 runs to 14 residues. The CDR3 loop reads CASSPGQGTEKLFF. DNA of the CDR3: TGTGCCAGCTCACCGGGACAGGGGACCGAAAAACTGTTTTTT. The variable domain in full, with the rest retrieved from reference TRBV18 and TRBJ1-4, is NAGVMQNPRHLVRRRGQEARLRCSPMKGHSHVYWYRQLPEEGLKFMVYLQKENIIDESGMPKERFSAEFPKEGPSILRIQQVVRGDSAAYFCASSPGQGTEKLFFGSGTQLSVL.

Only a few counts were recorded for this clonotype. The CDR3 DNA reads as TGTGCCAGCAGTCCCCATACTTTGTTGCTAGCGAGCAAGCAGTTCTTC. Encoded protein: CASSPHTLLLASKQFF. The genes are TRBV28 and TRBJ2-1; the D gene is possibly TRBD2 (6 bases). This CDR3 is built from 16 residues. Germline V gene data show CDR1 as MDHEN and CDR2 as SYDVKM. V lost 5 bases and J lost 11, with 25 bases in between.

This clonotype was seen many times. The CDR3 here is CASRRDRVNIQYF. The CDR3 DNA sequence: TGTGCCAGCAGGAGGGACAGGGTAAACATTCAGTACTTC. V gene TRBV6-5 combines with J gene TRBJ2-4, with 9 bases fitting TRBD1. There are 13 residues in the CDR3. CDR1 and CDR2 from the germline V gene are MNHEY and SVGAGI. The trim removed 6 bases at V and 6 bases at J, leaving 3 bases unmatched.

In this sample, this clonotype is medium-sized. The chain combines TRBV28 with TRBJ1-6; no firm D call. Per germline, CDR1 MDHEN and CDR2 SYDVKM. There are 12 residues in the CDR3. V was shortened by 6 bases and J by 5 bases, with 5 bases between the two germline ends. This CDR3 reads CASRQDNSPLHF. CDR3 coding DNA: TGTGCCAGCAGACAAGATAATTCACCCCTCCACTTT.

This clonotype was detected ten times or more. The rearrangement links TRBV2 to TRBJ1-4; a possible D gene is TRBD1 (6 bases). This CDR3 is built from 13 residues. Germline V gene lookup returns CDR1 SNHLY and CDR2 FYNNEI. V was clipped by 5 bases and J by 10 bases, with 14 bases between them. CDR3 nucleotides: TGTGCCAGCAGTAGACAGGAGGTGGGAAAACTGTTTTTT. Translation gives CASSRQEVGKLFF.

This clonotype was detected many times. The rearrangement joins TRBV3-1 to TRBJ2-1; 11 bases are a match to TRBD1. The trim removed 3 bases at V and 7 bases at J, leaving 8 bases unmatched. From germline, CDR1 is LGHDT and CDR2 YNNKEL (reference sequence). The CDR3 has 16 residues. The CDR3 loop is CASSHEVGTGGNEQFF. In DNA, the CDR3 is TGTGCCAGCAGCCATGAGGTAGGGACAGGGGGGAATGAGCAGTTCTTC.

This clonotype is judged medium-sized (0.01 to 0.1%). The CDR3: CASSTLYEQYF. In DNA form, the CDR3 reads TGTGCCAGCAGCACCCTATACGAGCAGTACTTC. The chain uses TRBV7-9 and TRBJ2-7; D gene uncertain. Trimming left V 5 bases short and J 4 bases short, with 6 bases between. The length of the CDR3 is 11 residues. CDR1 is SEHNR, CDR2 FQNEAQ, per germline (reference sequence). Using reference TRBV7-9 and TRBJ2-7 for the parts outside the CDR3, the full variable domain is DTGVSQNPRHKITKRGQNVTFRCDPISEHNRLYWYRQTLGQGPEFLTYFQNEAQLEKSRLLSDRFSAERPKGSFSTLEIQRTEQGDSAMYLCASSTLYEQYFGPGTRLTVT.

The table lists this clonotype with many counts. The chain couples TRBV7-2 to TRBJ2-5; maybe TRBD1 (6 bases). The CDR3 has 11 amino acids. From germline, CDR1 is SGHTA and CDR2 FQGNSA. The ends were cut back, 5 bases at V and 7 bases at J, with 8 bases in the middle. The CDR3 DNA follows: TGTGCCAGCAGCCTGGGGGCGACCCAGTACTTC. Encoded protein: CASSLGATQYF.

This clonotype was seen repeatedly, ten times or more. This sequence joins TRBV12-3 or TRBV12-4 and TRBJ2-1; tentatively, D is TRBD1 or TRBD2 (6 bases each). Trimming took off 4 bases at V and 8 bases at J, with 18 bases between the two ends. The CDR3 extends over 15 amino acids. CDR3 in DNA: TGTGCCAGCAGTTCAAGAGGGGGGAGCGTAGATGAGCAGTTCTTC. Its translation: CASSSRGGSVDEQFF.

This clonotype was recorded many times. The chain carries TRBV12-3 or TRBV12-4 and TRBJ2-1; 11 bases map to TRBD2. V lost 4 bases to trimming and J lost 0 bases; unmatched junction nucleotides: 5. The CDR3 is 17 residues long. The CDR3 here is CASSWITSGSSYNEQFF. DNA for the CDR3: TGTGCCAGCAGTTGGATTACTAGCGGGAGCTCCTACAATGAGCAGTTCTTC.

This clonotype has at least ten counts. The chain links TRBV7-2 to TRBJ2-5; TRBD2 aligns across 11 bases. Trimming at V came to 6 bases and at J to 5 bases, leaving 8 bases not matched to a gene. The germline V gene has CDR1 SGHTA and CDR2 FQGNSA. This CDR3 is 15 amino acids long. The CDR3 DNA follows: TGTGCCAGCAGTGTTAGCGGGAGGGCCTCGGAGACCCAGTACTTC. Its protein product is CASSVSGRASETQYF.

This clonotype was seen at least ten times. This chain uses TRBV7-8 with TRBJ2-7, with 9 bases matching TRBD2. The CDR3 runs to 15 residues. The germline gives CDR1 SGHVS, CDR2 FQNEAQ. V shed 2 bases and J 9 bases; nucleotides not matched to a gene: 11. The CDR3 spells CASSLPAGGPFAQYF. CDR3 coding DNA: TGTGCCAGCAGCTTACCCGCGGGGGGGCCTTTCGCGCAGTACTTC. Looking up the rest from reference TRBV7-8 and TRBJ2-7 gives the full variable domain: GAGVSQSPRYKVAKRGQDVALRCDPISGHVSLFWYQQALGQGPEFLTYFQNEAQLDKSGLPSDRFFAERPEGSVSTLKIQRTQQEDSAVYLCASSLPAGGPFAQYFGPGTRLTVT.